This record covers a single T cell receptor beta chain. Antigen specificity is unknown. The PCR was carried out with 60 Vbeta primers and 13 Jbeta primers. This table comes from immunoSEQ multiplex PCR, and its TCRdb copy is limited to in-frame clones, with some not included. This table has tens of thousands of clones, approximately 67% appearing once. Looked up from germline, CDR1 is MNHEY and CDR2 is SVGAGI. The CDR3 has 16 residues. Trimming pared 0 bases from V and 0 bases from J, leaving 10 bases between. The data belong to a study of cytomegalovirus exposure and HLA in healthy donors. Study-level information: Drawn from HLA-typed donors, 83 million or so unique TCRs were held in an early data release.

Regarding the study as a whole: A later examination showed that TCR association rates differed by HLA locus, with DRB1 most and HLA-C fewest.

The sequenced material came from PBMCs. The chain combines TRBV6-5 with TRBJ2-3, with D possibly matching TRBD1 (5 bases). The sequence was collected from a man in his forties in good health and CMV-seropositive. As DNA, the CDR3 is TGTGCCAGCAGTTACTCGACAGCTACTAGCACAGATACGCAGTATTTT. Its protein is CASSYSTATSTDTQYF.